This entry lists 27 T cell receptor beta chains sequenced from one sample in a study of T cell repertoires in cytomegalovirus infection. Using its own MiXCR run on the reads, TCRdb lists one record per CDR3 protein. The table lists 150,000 to 200,000 distinct CDR3 sequences, about 20% of them singletons. The sample consisted of PBMCs. Source of these receptors: a human donor in good health (CMV status not recorded). Some clones in this sample may be carry-over from other donors' samples.

The V call is TRBV28, the J call TRBJ2-3; 10 bases are a match to TRBD2. From germline, CDR1 is MDHEN and CDR2 SYDVKM. Trimming cost V 1 base and J 0 bases; bases outside gene matches: 4. CDR3 length: 17 amino acids. CDR3 DNA sequence: TGTGCCAGCAGTTTATCGGGACTAGCGCCGAGCACAGATACGCAGTATTTT. Its translation is CASSLSGLAPSTDTQYF.

The gene calls are TRBV4-1 and TRBJ1-2; D call uncertain. In germline, CDR1 is MGHRA, CDR2 YSYEKL. There are 16 residues in the CDR3. Trimming cost V 2 bases and J 8 bases, with 21 bases left between them. The CDR3 DNA sequence: TGCGCCAGCAGCCAATGGTCCGCGGGAAAGTCTGGAGGCTACACCTTC. Translation gives CASSQWSAGKSGGYTF.

The V call is TRBV20-1, the J call TRBJ2-7; no reliable D call. Trimming removed 4 bases at V and 0 bases at J, with 13 bases between. The CDR3 contains 14 residues. The germline CDR1 and CDR2 sequences are DFQATT and SNEGSKA (reference sequence). This chain's CDR3 is CSANKRTNSYEQYF. The CDR3 coding sequence is TGCAGTGCTAATAAGCGAACCAACTCCTACGAGCAGTACTTC.

This clonotype was counted a few times. J is TRBJ2-5 and V is TRBV3-1; no firm D call. The CDR3 is made up of 12 amino acids. Trimming cost V 1 base and J 7 bases, with 7 bases left between them. Germline loops: CDR1 LGHDT, CDR2 YNNKEL (reference sequence). The CDR3 coding sequence is TGTGCCAGCAGCCAAGGCTTGTCGACCCAGTACTTC. It yields the protein CASSQGLSTQYF.

A few counts support this clonotype. The rearrangement joins TRBV20-1 to TRBJ1-2; TRBD1 is a possible D gene (6 bases). CDR1 DFQATT and CDR2 SNEGSKA come from the germline V gene (reference sequence). This CDR3 is built from 14 residues. The V end was cut by 3 bases, the J end by 4 bases, with 15 bases between. CDR3 DNA sequence: TGCAGTGCTAGCGACGGGGGCCTCTCCTATGGCTACACCTTC. It specifies CSASDGGLSYGYTF.

This clonotype was picked up a small number of times. The genes are TRBV11-1 and TRBJ1-5; unclear D gene. This CDR3 has 16 residues. Trimming removed 1 base at V and 4 bases at J, with 14 bases between. Germline CDR1 reads SGHAT; CDR2 reads FQDESV (reference sequence). The CDR3 loop is CASSLGWAEPNQPQHF. CDR3 nucleotides: TGTGCCAGCAGCTTAGGTTGGGCGGAGCCGAATCAGCCCCAGCATTTT.

This clonotype was detected many times. V gene TRBV14 combines with J gene TRBJ2-7; D is unresolved. V was cut by 4 bases and J by 8 bases, with 12 bases left in between. The length of the CDR3 is 12 residues. Germline CDR1 and CDR2: SGHDN and FVKESK. As DNA, the CDR3 is TGTGCCAGCAGCCCGCAAGGTGAGAAGCAGTACTTC. Translated, it gives CASSPQGEKQYF.

This clonotype appeared a few times. The chain links TRBV7-9 to TRBJ1-4; 7 bases are a match to TRBD1. The germline CDR1 and CDR2 sequences are SEHNR and FQNEAQ (reference sequence). The CDR3 totals 15 residues. Germline trimming cut 2 bases from V and 6 bases from J; bases unmatched to any gene: 6. CDR3 sequence (DNA): TGTGCCAGCAGCTTACTGGACAGGCCCTATGAAAAACTGTTTTTT. This translates into CASSLLDRPYEKLFF.

At least ten counts were recorded for this clonotype. J is TRBJ2-3 and V is TRBV7-2, with 11 bases matching TRBD2. Germline V gives CDR1 SGHTA, CDR2 FQGNSA. The CDR3 contains 12 residues. V trimming: 2 bases; J trimming: 11 bases; junction bases outside the gene matches: 0. The CDR3 is CASSLLAGGQYF. CDR3 DNA sequence: TGTGCCAGCAGCTTACTAGCGGGGGGGCAGTATTTT. The variable domain in full, completed from reference TRBV7-2 and TRBJ2-3, reads GAGVSQSPSNKVTEKGKDVELRCDPISGHTALYWYRQSLGQGLEFLIYFQGNSAPDKSGLPSDRFSAERTGGSVSTLTIQRTQQEDSAVYLCASSLLAGGQYFGPGTRLTVL.

The chain employs TRBV28 and TRBJ1-1; TRBD1 is a possible D gene (5 bases). There are 16 residues in the CDR3. V gave up 7 bases and J gave up 2 bases, with 20 bases separating them. In germline, CDR1 is MDHEN, CDR2 SYDVKM. This chain's CDR3 is CASKNNPGADNTEAFF. The DNA of the CDR3 is TGTGCCAGCAAGAACAACCCCGGGGCGGACAACACTGAAGCTTTCTTT.

This clonotype was counted a few times. The gene calls are TRBV14 and TRBJ1-1; D not certain. CDR1 SGHDN and CDR2 FVKESK come from the germline V gene. V lost 3 bases to trimming and J lost 6 bases, with 14 bases between them. The CDR3 runs to 14 residues. The CDR3 spells CASSQTYGAAEAFF. The CDR3 region has the DNA TGTGCCAGCAGCCAGACATATGGCGCCGCTGAAGCTTTCTTT.

This clonotype was picked up many times. The chain couples TRBV11-2 to TRBJ2-3, with TRBD2 matching over 15 bases. The V gene's germline CDR1 is SGHAT and CDR2 FQNNGV. J was trimmed by 3 bases and V by 4 bases; bases with no gene match: 2. This CDR3 has 16 amino acids. The CDR3 DNA sequence: TGTGCCAGCAGCTCTGGGACTAGCGGGGGGACAGATACGCAGTATTTT. As protein: CASSSGTSGGTDTQYF.

This sequence joins TRBV7-9 and TRBJ2-5; D is uncertain. The CDR3 length is 13 residues. V lost 5 bases, J lost 1 base, and 8 bases lay in between. The germline V gene has CDR1 SEHNR and CDR2 FQNEAQ (reference sequence). The CDR3 region has the DNA TGTGCCAGCAGCCCGGACGGCCAAGAGACCCAGTACTTC. Amino acid sequence: CASSPDGQETQYF.

This clonotype was counted between two and nine times. V gene TRBV4-3 combines with J gene TRBJ2-7; 7 bases line up with TRBD1. Germline loops: CDR1 LGHNA, CDR2 YSLEER. The V gene end was trimmed by 0 bases and the J gene end by 3 bases; junction bases not matched to a gene: 2. CDR3 length equals 14 residues. DNA for the CDR3: TGCGCCAGCAGCCAAGATCGACAGGGCTACGAGCAGTACTTC. Amino acid sequence: CASSQDRQGYEQYF.

This clonotype was seen a few times. The rearrangement uses TRBV5-1 and TRBJ2-1; maybe TRBD2 (5 bases). V was clipped by 4 bases and J by 3 bases, with 11 bases between them. The CDR3 consists of 14 residues. The germline gives CDR1 SGHRS, CDR2 YFSETQ. CDR3 DNA sequence: TGCGCCAGCAGCAACCGGACTCTCTACAATGAGCAGTTCTTC. Residues: CASSNRTLYNEQFF.

J is TRBJ2-7 and V is TRBV6-2 or TRBV6-3, with TRBD2 matching over 10 bases. Trimming removed 6 bases from V and 0 bases from J; junction bases left unmatched: 17. This CDR3 is built from 19 residues. Germline CDR1 and CDR2: MNHEY and SVGEGT. CDR3 in DNA: TGTGCCAGCAGAAAACCTCCGGGACTAGCGCTACTTTCCTCCTACGAGCAGTACTTC. Amino acids: CASRKPPGLALLSSYEQYF.

The chain is built from TRBV6-6 and TRBJ2-1; unclear D gene. The germline CDR1 and CDR2 sequences are MNHNY and SVGAGI (reference sequence). V was cut by 0 bases and J by 6 bases, with 15 bases left in between. The CDR3 extends over 16 amino acids. The CDR3 DNA reads TGTGCCAGCAGTTACTCGTCCGGAACGGGCTCCAATGAGCAGTTCTTC. Translating gives CASSYSSGTGSNEQFF.

This clonotype has more than one count but fewer than ten. The chain recombines TRBV20-1 with TRBJ1-3; D call uncertain. Trimming left V 0 bases short and J 2 bases short, with 11 bases between. The CDR3 contains 15 residues. Germline CDR1 reads DFQATT; CDR2 reads SNEGSKA (reference sequence). The CDR3 region has the DNA TGCAGTGCTAGAGATCGAAGGGTAGCTGGAAACACCATATATTTT. It specifies CSARDRRVAGNTIYF.

The chain has TRBV18 and TRBJ2-1; perhaps TRBD2 as D (5 bases). The germline V and J ends were trimmed by 2 bases and 7 bases, with 9 bases remaining between them. Germline CDR1 is KGHSH and CDR2 is LQKENI. The CDR3 loop spans 13 amino acids. The DNA for the CDR3 is TGTGCCAGCTCACCAACGACTAATAATGAGCAGTTCTTC. This encodes CASSPTTNNEQFF. Full variable domain (missing parts from reference TRBV18 and TRBJ2-1): NAGVMQNPRHLVRRRGQEARLRCSPMKGHSHVYWYRQLPEEGLKFMVYLQKENIIDESGMPKERFSAEFPKEGPSILRIQQVVRGDSAAYFCASSPTTNNEQFFGPGTRLTVL.

This chain uses TRBV20-1 with TRBJ2-3; D remains ambiguous. The germline CDR1 and CDR2 sequences are DFQATT and SNEGSKA (reference sequence). The length of the CDR3 is 16 residues. V gave up 3 bases and J gave up 4 bases, with 20 bases separating them. The CDR3 loop reads CSASPPVGLRADTQYF. The CDR3 DNA reads as TGCAGTGCTAGCCCCCCGGTGGGCTTGAGAGCAGATACGCAGTATTTT.

The chain joins TRBV6-6 to TRBJ1-2; 9 bases agree with TRBD1. The CDR3 sequence is 14 residues long. Germline V gene data show CDR1 as MNHNY and CDR2 as SVGAGI (reference sequence). V lost 7 bases and J lost 2; bases outside the gene matches: 5. The CDR3 sequence: CASINGQGNYGYTF. The CDR3 DNA is TGTGCCAGCATCAACGGACAGGGGAACTATGGCTACACCTTC.

The V and J genes are TRBV20-1 and TRBJ2-5; D not certain. V was cut by 2 bases and J by 1 base, with 5 bases left in between. The CDR3 has 12 amino acids. Germline V gene data show CDR1 as DFQATT and CDR2 as SNEGSKA (reference sequence). The CDR3 DNA follows: TGCAGTGCTAGACACTCCCAAGAGACCCAGTACTTC. Its protein is CSARHSQETQYF.

By sample share, this clonotype is medium-sized. V is TRBV7-3 and J is TRBJ2-2, with 10 bases identical to TRBD1. Trimming at V came to 4 bases and at J to 6 bases, leaving 2 bases not matched to a gene. The CDR3 spans 14 residues. Germline lookup yields CDR1 SGHTA and CDR2 FQGTGA. The CDR3 sequence: CASSYGQGAGELFF. The CDR3 region has the DNA TGTGCCAGCAGCTACGGACAGGGGGCCGGGGAGCTGTTTTTT. The full variable domain, in which reference TRBV7-3 and TRBJ2-2 provide the parts outside the CDR3, is GAGVSQTPSNKVTEKGKYVELRCDPISGHTALYWYRQSLGQGPEFLIYFQGTGAADDSGLPNDRFFAVRPEGSVSTLKIQRTERGDSAVYLCASSYGQGAGELFFGEGSRLTVL.

This clonotype occurred many times. V gene TRBV28 combines with J gene TRBJ2-1; D ambiguous. The CDR3 runs 11 residues. Germline CDR1 MDHEN, CDR2 SYDVKM. Trimming stripped 7 bases from V and 3 bases from J, with 4 bases between. CDR3 in DNA: TGTGCCAGCATAAACTACAATGAGCAGTTCTTC. It encodes CASINYNEQFF.

The chain is built from TRBV2 and TRBJ2-3, with 10 bases fitting TRBD2. CDR3 length equals 15 residues. V dropped 6 bases and J dropped 5; count of bases not matched to a gene: 8. From germline, CDR1 is SNHLY and CDR2 FYNNEI. The CDR3 protein is CASRELAGARDTQYF. The CDR3 DNA reads TGTGCCAGCAGAGAGCTAGCGGGGGCCAGAGATACGCAGTATTTT.

This sequence joins TRBV20-1 and TRBJ2-1; TRBD2 matches 9 bases. Trimming took 3 bases from V and 0 from J; bases not matched to a gene: 6. CDR1 is DFQATT, CDR2 SNEGSKA, per germline (reference sequence). This CDR3 comprises 16 residues. CDR3 amino acids: CSASRPAGGSYNEQFF. DNA for the CDR3: TGCAGTGCTAGTCGTCCAGCGGGGGGCTCCTACAATGAGCAGTTCTTC.

V is TRBV6-5 and J is TRBJ2-7; tentatively, D is TRBD2 (5 bases). Germline loops: CDR1 MNHEY, CDR2 SVGAGI. The CDR3 is made up of 14 amino acids. With 8 bases removed from V and 7 bases from J, the gap between germline ends came to 21 bases. The DNA for the CDR3 is TGTGCCAGCTGGAAGACCCAAACCACGGGAGAGCAGTACTTC. Translating it yields CASWKTQTTGEQYF.